This T cell receptor beta chain was identified in a study of blood T cell repertoires in COVID-19. Background on the study: Acute and convalescent COVID-19 samples came from the United States, Italy and Spain. Sources were T cells, B-cell-depleted T cells, or PBMCs; the material itself was cDNA or gDNA.

Original processing notes: Estimation of nucleated cell counts was performed using reference gene primer amplification. Here immunoSEQ multiplex PCR was the method, and the copy in TCRdb shows in-frame clones only, minus some. For V, J and clone size, that table is used; D and trimming come from the DNA. The table shows approximately 70,000 clones, with 85% to 90% occurring only once. CDR1 is LNHDA, CDR2 SQIVND, per germline (reference sequence). V was pared by 5 bases and J by 5 bases, with 9 bases of the junction left unmatched. This CDR3 has 15 amino acids. This clonotype was sampled from a human donor in a cohort sampled during active COVID-19. This chain uses TRBV19 with TRBJ1-5; 7 nucleotides line up with TRBD1. The sequenced material came from peripheral blood. CDR3 in amino acids: CASSPQGVYHQPQHF. CDR3 sequence (DNA): TGTGCCAGTAGTCCTCAGGGGGTTTACCATCAGCCCCAGCATTTT. The entire variable domain, with the rest obtained from reference TRBV19 and TRBJ1-5, is as follows: DGGITQSPKYLFRKEGQNVTLSCEQNLNHDAMYWYRQDPGQGLRLIYYSQIVNDFQKGDIAEGYSVSREKKESFPLTVTSAQKNPTAFYLCASSPQGVYHQPQHFGDGTRLSIL.